Sequencing of this T cell receptor beta chain was carried out in a study of blood T cell repertoires in COVID-19. Background on the study: Sites across the United States, Italy and Spain contributed samples from acute and convalescent COVID-19. PBMCs, B-cell-depleted T cells, or T cells were the source of the cDNA or gDNA that made up the material.

In the study's own analysis: It was from reference gene primer amplification that nucleated cell counts were estimated. The assay was immunoSEQ multiplex PCR, and TCRdb's table has in-frame clones only and misses some. The V and J calls and clone size come from that table; D and trimming were worked out from the DNA. The sample has fewer than 250,000 clones, approximately 88% seen once. The CDR3 extends over 16 amino acids. The V gene end was trimmed by 5 bases and the J gene end by 1 base; junction bases not matched to a gene: 7. Germline V CDR1 and CDR2: LNHDA, SQIVND (reference sequence). Cohorts were based on clinical histories the participants reported.

The sample was PBMCs or T cells enriched from blood (not recorded which). The TCR originated in a woman under 40 with acute COVID-19. The chain employs TRBV19 and TRBJ1-3; TRBD1 agrees at 8 bases. CDR3 DNA sequence: TGTGCCAGTAGTCAGACAGGGGCGGTTTCTGGAAACACCATATATTTT. It codes for CASSQTGAVSGNTIYF.